This TCR beta chain is drawn from a study of neoadjuvant anti-PD-1 for oral cavity cancer. Time point noted: after neoadjuvant nivolumab, at surgical resection. On this clone itself: Its cognate antigen is unknown.

Study results and limitations: With three patients per group, TCR findings need larger cohorts.

V was cut by 5 bases and J by 3 bases, with 11 bases left in between. The CDR3 totals 14 residues. Germline V gene sequence: CDR1 SGDLS, CDR2 YYNGEE. Assay used: immunoSEQ multiplex PCR; TCRdb lists only in-frame clones, some missing. The sample shows thousands of clones, 70% to 80% of them seen only once. The rearrangement joins TRBV9 to TRBJ2-2; D tentatively fits TRBD1 or TRBD2 (5 bases each). This clonotype originated in a person aged 35 to 85 with oral cavity squamous cell carcinoma. Sequences were derived from PBMCs, sampled after nivolumab (anti-PD-1) treatment. The CDR3 nucleotides are TGTGCCAGCAGGTACGGGACCCACACCGGGGAGCTGTTTTTT. It is translated as CASRYGTHTGELFF.